This TCR beta chain was identified during a study of cytomegalovirus exposure and HLA in healthy donors. The PCR ran on 60 Vbeta and 13 Jbeta primers. Assay: immunoSEQ multiplex PCR; the TCRdb copy retains only in-frame clones and omits some. This sample contains around 100,000 clones. Study observations and caveats: An observed cluster of highly shared sequence variants was recorded as a likely sequencing artifact. Cytomegalovirus association was listed for 164 TCR beta chains.

The CDR3 covers 14 residues. Trimming cost V 1 base and J 9 bases; bases outside gene matches: 8. Germline lookup yields CDR1 SNHLY and CDR2 FYNNEI. Notes on this clone: Its cognate antigen is unknown.

Input material: PBMCs. This chain joins TRBV2 and TRBJ2-7; TRBD1 aligns across 8 bases. The TCR originated in a man between 35 and 55 years old in good health and CMV-seropositive. CDR3 DNA: TGTGCCAGCAGTGAAGACCCGGGACAGGCTTGGCAGTACTTC. Encoded protein: CASSEDPGQAWQYF.